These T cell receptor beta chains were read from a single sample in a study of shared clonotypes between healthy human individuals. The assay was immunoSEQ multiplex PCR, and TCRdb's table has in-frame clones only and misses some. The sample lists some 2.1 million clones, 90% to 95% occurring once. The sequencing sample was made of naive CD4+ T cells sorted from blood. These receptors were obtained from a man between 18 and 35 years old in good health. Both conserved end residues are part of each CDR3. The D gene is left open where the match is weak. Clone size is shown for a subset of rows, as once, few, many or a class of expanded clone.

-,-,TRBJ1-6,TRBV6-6,CASSRGLSPLHF,TGTGCCAGCAGTCGGGGGCTTTCACCCCTCCACTTT
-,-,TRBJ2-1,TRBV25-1,CASSDPQDRWNEQFF,TGTGCCAGCAGTGACCCCCAGGACCGTTGGAATGAGCAGTTCTTC
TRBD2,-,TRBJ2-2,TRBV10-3,CAISDLVAGGPGELFF,TGTGCCATCAGTGATTTGGTAGCGGGAGGGCCTGGGGAGCTGTTTTTT
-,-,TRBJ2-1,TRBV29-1,CSVVASEQFF,TGCAGCGTTGTTGCCTCTGAGCAGTTCTTC
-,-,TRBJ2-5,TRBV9,CASSVSQNRQETQYF,TGTGCCAGCAGCGTTTCTCAGAACCGACAAGAGACCCAGTACTTC
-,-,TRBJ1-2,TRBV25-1,CASSEQTGSYGYTF,TGTGCCAGCAGTGAACAAACAGGGTCTTACGGCTACACCTTC
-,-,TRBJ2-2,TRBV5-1,CASSLDPTGELFF,TGCGCCAGCAGCCTAGACCCCACCGGGGAGCTGTTTTTT
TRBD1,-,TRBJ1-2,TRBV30,CAWTRQGGYGYTF,TGTGCCTGGACGAGACAGGGGGGCTATGGCTACACCTTC
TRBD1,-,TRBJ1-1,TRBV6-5,CASTPGGPPNTEAFF,TGTGCCAGCACCCCAGGGGGCCCCCCCAACACTGAAGCTTTCTTT
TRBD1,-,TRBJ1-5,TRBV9,CASSVGDRENQPQHF,TGTGCCAGCAGCGTAGGAGACAGGGAAAATCAGCCCCAGCATTTT
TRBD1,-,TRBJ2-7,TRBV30,CALRPDRGYEQYF,TGTGCCCTGCGACCGGACAGGGGTTACGAGCAGTACTTC
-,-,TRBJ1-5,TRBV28,CASSFPRGVSNQPQHF,TGTGCCAGCAGTTTCCCTCGAGGTGTGAGCAATCAGCCCCAGCATTTT
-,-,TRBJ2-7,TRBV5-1,CASSQGPEQYF,TGCGCCAGCAGCCAAGGTCCCGAGCAGTACTTC
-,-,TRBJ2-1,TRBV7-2,CASSPQGTPYNEQFF,TGTGCCAGCAGCCCCCAAGGGACACCCTACAATGAGCAGTTCTTC
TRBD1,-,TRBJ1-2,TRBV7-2,CASSWGQGVAGYTF,TGTGCCAGCAGCTGGGGACAGGGGGTAGCTGGCTACACCTTC
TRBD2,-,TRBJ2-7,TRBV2,CASSLSSGHEQYF,TGTGCCAGCAGTTTGTCTAGCGGGCACGAGCAGTACTTC
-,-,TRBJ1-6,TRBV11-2,CASSLEGWNSPLHF,TGTGCCAGCAGCTTAGAGGGTTGGAATTCACCCCTCCACTTT
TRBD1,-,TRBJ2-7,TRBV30,CAWSALGTGASEQYF,TGTGCCTGGAGTGCGCTCGGGACAGGGGCGTCCGAGCAGTACTTC
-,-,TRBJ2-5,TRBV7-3,CASSLSGEQGETQYF,TGTGCCAGCAGCTTAAGCGGGGAACAGGGGGAGACCCAGTACTTC
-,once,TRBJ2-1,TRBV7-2,CASSSRDGRYNEQFF,TGTGCCAGCAGCTCTCGGGACGGACGCTACAATGAGCAGTTCTTC
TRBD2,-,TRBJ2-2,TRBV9,CASSAGPGLAGTGGGELFF,TGTGCCAGCAGCGCAGGCCCGGGACTAGCGGGAACGGGGGGCGGGGAGCTGTTTTTT
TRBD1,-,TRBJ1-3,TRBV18,CASSPPGDRGRFGNTIYF,TGTGCCAGCTCACCACCGGGGGACAGGGGGCGCTTTGGAAACACCATATATTTT
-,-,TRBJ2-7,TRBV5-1,CASSRTGTGSYEQYF,TGCGCCAGCAGCCGGACGGGGACGGGCTCCTACGAGCAGTACTTC
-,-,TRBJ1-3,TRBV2,CASSPTGTGNTIYF,TGTGCCAGCAGCCCTACAGGGACCGGAAACACCATATATTTT
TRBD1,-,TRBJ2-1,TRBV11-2,CASSLNGRGSDEQFF,TGTGCCAGCAGCTTAAACGGCAGGGGGAGCGATGAGCAGTTCTTC
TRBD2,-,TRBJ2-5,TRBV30,CAWSVKAGGKGTQYF,TGTGCCTGGAGTGTAAAAGCGGGGGGGAAGGGGACCCAGTACTTC
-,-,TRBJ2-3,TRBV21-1,CASSKANREGLTDTQYF,TGTGCCAGCAGCAAAGCGAATCGGGAGGGCCTGACAGATACGCAGTATTTT
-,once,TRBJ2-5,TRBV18,CASSAGVRETQYF,TGTGCCAGCTCAGCAGGGGTTCGGGAGACCCAGTACTTC
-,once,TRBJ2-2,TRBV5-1,CASSLLVGNTGELFF,TGCGCCAGCAGCCTGTTGGTAGGGAACACCGGGGAGCTGTTTTTT
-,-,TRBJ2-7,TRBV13,CASSPPTGYSYEQYF,TGTGCCAGCAGCCCCCCGACAGGTTACTCCTACGAGCAGTACTTC
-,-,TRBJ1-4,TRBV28,CASSPIEQSKLFF,TGTGCCAGCAGCCCCATAGAACAGTCGAAACTGTTTTTT
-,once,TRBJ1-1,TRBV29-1,CSVELGMNTEAFF,TGCAGCGTTGAATTGGGTATGAACACTGAAGCTTTCTTT
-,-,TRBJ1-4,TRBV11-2,CASTLGAEKLFF,TGTGCCAGCACCCTTGGAGCGGAAAAACTGTTTTTT
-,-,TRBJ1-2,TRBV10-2,CASRFSGDNANYGYTF,TGCGCCAGCAGATTCTCGGGGGACAACGCTAACTATGGCTACACCTTC
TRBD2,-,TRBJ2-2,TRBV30,CGRRGVTGELFF,TGTGGTCGCCGGGGGGTCACCGGGGAGCTGTTTTTT
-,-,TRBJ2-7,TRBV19,CASSIGTLDSYEQYF,TGTGCCAGTAGTATTGGGACACTGGACTCCTACGAGCAGTACTTC
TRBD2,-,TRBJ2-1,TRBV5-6,CASSWKSGRQQFF,TGTGCCAGCAGCTGGAAGAGCGGGAGACAGCAGTTCTTC
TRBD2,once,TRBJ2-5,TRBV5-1,CASSFLAANQETQYF,TGCGCCAGCAGCTTTCTAGCGGCCAACCAAGAGACCCAGTACTTC
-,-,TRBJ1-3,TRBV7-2,CASSLSSGNTIYF,TGTGCCAGCAGCTTATCCAGTGGAAACACCATATATTTT
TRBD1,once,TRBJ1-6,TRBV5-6,CASSLRQGPYNSPLHF,TGTGCCAGCAGCCTCCGACAGGGTCCCTATAATTCACCCCTCCACTTT